This T cell receptor (beta chain) is drawn from a study of T cell repertoires in cytomegalovirus infection. Overall study context: Researchers turned to recently identified HLA-C-restricted CMV epitopes as well as well-studied HLA-B-restricted ones.

This clonotype has a count of ten or more. Its antigen is not identified. CDR1 is SGHTA, CDR2 FQGNSA, per germline. V was pared by 5 bases and J by 7 bases, with 21 bases of the junction left unmatched. The CDR3 loop spans 21 amino acids. TCRdb passed the reads through MiXCR, listing each CDR3 protein once. Among roughly 350,000 distinct CDR3 sequences, around a third were seen once, and the ten largest hold about 13%. The clonotype originates from a human donor in good health (CMV status not recorded). Some clones in this sample may be carry-over from other donors' samples. The V and J genes are TRBV7-2 and TRBJ2-1; TRBD2 aligns across 15 bases. The starting material was cultured PBMCs, obtained from culture after CMV antigen stimulation. CDR3 sequence: CASSRHGLAGGATIVGNEQFF. As DNA, the CDR3 is TGTGCCAGCAGCCGCCACGGACTAGCGGGAGGGGCGACTATAGTAGGTAATGAGCAGTTCTTC. The full variable domain, with the rest looked up from reference TRBV7-2 and TRBJ2-1, is GAGVSQSPSNKVTEKGKDVELRCDPISGHTALYWYRQSLGQGLEFLIYFQGNSAPDKSGLPSDRFSAERTGGSVSTLTIQRTQQEDSAVYLCASSRHGLAGGATIVGNEQFFGPGTRLTVL.